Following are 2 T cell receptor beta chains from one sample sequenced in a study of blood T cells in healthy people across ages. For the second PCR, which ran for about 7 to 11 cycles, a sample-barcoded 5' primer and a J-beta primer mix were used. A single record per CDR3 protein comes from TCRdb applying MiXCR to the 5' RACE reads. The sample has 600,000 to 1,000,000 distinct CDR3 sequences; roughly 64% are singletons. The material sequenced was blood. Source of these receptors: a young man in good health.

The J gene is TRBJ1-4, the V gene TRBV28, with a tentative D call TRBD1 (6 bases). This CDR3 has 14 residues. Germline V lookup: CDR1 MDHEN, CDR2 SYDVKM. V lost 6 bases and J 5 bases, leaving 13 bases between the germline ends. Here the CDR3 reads CASSPPGQNEKLFF. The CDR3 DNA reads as TGTGCCAGCAGCCCGCCCGGACAGAATGAAAAACTGTTTTTT. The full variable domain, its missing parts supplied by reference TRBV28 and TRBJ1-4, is DVKVTQSSRYLVKRTGEKVFLECVQDMDHENMFWYRQDPGLGLRLIYFSYDVKMKEKGDIPEGYSVSREKKERFSLILESASTNQTSMYLCASSPPGQNEKLFFGSGTQLSVL.

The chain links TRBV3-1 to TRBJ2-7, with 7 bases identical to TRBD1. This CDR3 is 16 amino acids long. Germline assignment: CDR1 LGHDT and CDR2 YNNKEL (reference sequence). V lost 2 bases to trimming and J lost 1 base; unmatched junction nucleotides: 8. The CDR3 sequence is CASSQTSSTGSYEQYF. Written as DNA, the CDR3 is TGTGCCAGCAGCCAAACTAGTTCGACAGGGTCCTACGAGCAGTACTTC.